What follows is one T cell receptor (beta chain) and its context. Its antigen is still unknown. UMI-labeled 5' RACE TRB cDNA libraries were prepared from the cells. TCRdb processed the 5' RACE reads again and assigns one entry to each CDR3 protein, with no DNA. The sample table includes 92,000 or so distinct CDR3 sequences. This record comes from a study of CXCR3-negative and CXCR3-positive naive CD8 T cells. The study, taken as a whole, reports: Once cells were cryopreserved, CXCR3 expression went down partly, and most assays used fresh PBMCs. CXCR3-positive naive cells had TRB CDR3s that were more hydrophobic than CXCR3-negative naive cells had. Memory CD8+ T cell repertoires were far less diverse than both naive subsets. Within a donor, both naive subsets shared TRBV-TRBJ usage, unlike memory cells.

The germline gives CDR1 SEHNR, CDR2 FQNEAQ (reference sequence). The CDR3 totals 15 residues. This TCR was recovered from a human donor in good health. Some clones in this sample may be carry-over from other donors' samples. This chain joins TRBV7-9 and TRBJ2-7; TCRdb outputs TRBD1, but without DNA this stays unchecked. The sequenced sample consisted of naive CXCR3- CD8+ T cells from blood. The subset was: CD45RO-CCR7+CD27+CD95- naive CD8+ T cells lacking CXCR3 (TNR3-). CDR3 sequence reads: CASSLGGRGFDEQYF.